This TCR beta chain was sequenced in a study of CD8 T cells in ankylosing spondylitis. Study-wide results and caveats: Disease-associated clonotypes exhibited CD8+ identity and were relatively infrequent in peripheral blood. Reportedly, significant enrichment of disease-linked clones occurred in matched ankylosing spondylitis synovial fluid. Several highly homologous variants made up a TCR beta motif, and this motif appeared characteristic of ankylosing spondylitis blood.

TCR beta libraries were made by quantitative 5'-RACE with molecular barcodes. TCRdb processed the 5' RACE reads anew with MiXCR; each CDR3 protein has one entry. This sample has fewer than 450,000 distinct CDR3 sequences, with approximately 17% found just once. Germline loops: CDR1 SQVTM, CDR2 ANQGSEA. CDR3 length: 16 residues. Trimming left V 4 bases short and J 5 bases short, with 20 bases between. Note on this clonotype: Its cognate antigen is unknown.

The TCR sequence derives from a male donor with ankylosing spondylitis. The rearrangement uses TRBV29-1 and TRBJ2-2; TRBD2 might be the D (6 bases). Source material: blood, either unsorted or a sorted T cell fraction (not recorded which). The CDR3 sequence is CSVGLAELERTGELFF. The CDR3 DNA reads TGCAGCGTTGGTTTAGCGGAACTCGAAAGGACCGGGGAGCTGTTTTTT.